The rows below give T cell receptor beta chains drawn from one sample of a study of T cell repertoires in cytomegalovirus infection. TCRdb fed the reads into MiXCR, producing one record per CDR3 protein. The data contain approximately 500,000 distinct CDR3 sequences, approximately 15% of them seen just once; the ten biggest clones take up 24%. The material sequenced was CD8+ T cells from PBMCs. Receptors originate from a human donor in good health (CMV status not recorded). Some clones in this sample may be carry-over from other donors' samples. Each CDR3 is given with its conserved first and last residue. A D gene is named only where the DNA matches it firmly. Size is stated for part of the rows, as once, few or many counts, or as a class when the clone is expanded.

v_call	j_call	d_call	clone_size	cdr3_nt	cdr3_aa
TRBV28	TRBJ2-5	-	-	TGTGCCAGCAGTCCACCAGGAAGGTCAGAGACCCAGTACTTC	CASSPPGRSETQYF
TRBV6-2/TRBV6-3	TRBJ2-2	-	few	TGTGCCAGCGAATCGGGCGGGGTCAACACCGGGGAGCTGTTTTTT	CASESGGVNTGELFF
TRBV6-5	TRBJ2-3	-	-	TGTGCCAGCAGAGGACGGGGCGGGGGCACAGATACGCAGTATTTT	CASRGRGGGTDTQYF
TRBV11-3	TRBJ1-3	-	many	TGTGCCAGCAGCTTAGATCCGGTCTTCGCGGCGGGCTCTGGAAACACCATATATTTT	CASSLDPVFAAGSGNTIYF
TRBV5-1	TRBJ1-6	-	-	TGCGCCAGCAGCGCCGGATTCTCCTATAATTCACCCCTCCACTTT	CASSAGFSYNSPLHF
TRBV12-3/TRBV12-4	TRBJ2-1	TRBD1	many	TGTGCCAGCACCTCCTGGGACAGTAACAATGAGCAGTTCTTC	CASTSWDSNNEQFF
TRBV5-6	TRBJ2-1	TRBD1	few	TGTGCCAGCAGCTCCTTCTCACTAGGGCCAGGGGGCAATGAGCAGTTCTTC	CASSSFSLGPGGNEQFF
TRBV13	TRBJ2-7	-	many	TGTGCCAGCAGCTTATTTGGGACTGGGTCCTACGAGCAGTACTTC	CASSLFGTGSYEQYF
TRBV12-3/TRBV12-4	TRBJ2-7	TRBD2	many	TGTGCCAGCAGTCTCGGGGAGGGTAGACTAGGACTGTTATACGAGCAGTACTTC	CASSLGEGRLGLLYEQYF
TRBV11-2	TRBJ2-3	-	many	TGTGCCAGCAGCTTAGCGGGTCGTAGCACAGATACGCAGTATTTT	CASSLAGRSTDTQYF
TRBV6-1	TRBJ2-3	-	many	TGTGCCAGCAGCGAGGATACAGGCCCAGATACGCAGTATTTT	CASSEDTGPDTQYF
TRBV4-1	TRBJ2-1	-	-	TGCGCCAGCAGCCAAGTGAATACCTACAATGAGCAGTTCTTC	CASSQVNTYNEQFF
TRBV7-9	TRBJ2-1	-	many	TGTGCCAGCAGCTTACGGCTGAGCTCCTACAATGAGCAGTTCTTC	CASSLRLSSYNEQFF
TRBV4-1	TRBJ1-5	TRBD1	many	TGCGCCAGCAGCCAGACCGGGACAGCGACTAATCAGCCCCAGCATTTT	CASSQTGTATNQPQHF
TRBV13	TRBJ2-7	-	few	TGTGCCAGCAGCTCACAGGGTTCGGAGGAGCAGTACTTC	CASSSQGSEEQYF
TRBV9	TRBJ2-7	TRBD1	few	TGTGCCAGCAGCGTAGGGACAGGGGACCACGAGCAGTACTTC	CASSVGTGDHEQYF
TRBV29-1	TRBJ2-6	TRBD1	-	TGCAGCGTTCTTGGGACAGCCTCTGGGGCCAACGTCCTGACTTTC	CSVLGTASGANVLTF
TRBV29-1	TRBJ1-1	TRBD1	-	TGCAGCGCTTGGGACAGGGGGAACACTGAAGCTTTCTTT	CSAWDRGNTEAFF
TRBV27	TRBJ2-2	-	-	TGTGCCAGCACTCTACGGTGGACGGACCTTGCCGGGGAGCTGTTTTTT	CASTLRWTDLAGELFF
TRBV27	TRBJ2-5	-	few	TGTGCCAGCAGCCCGGGACCCCTCCCGGAGACCCAGTACTTC	CASSPGPLPETQYF
TRBV12-5	TRBJ2-2	-	few	TGTGCTAGTGGTTTAGGGGGGCAGAACACCGGGGAGCTGTTTTTT	CASGLGGQNTGELFF
TRBV9	TRBJ2-1	TRBD2	few	TGTGCCAGCAGCGTAGGTCGGCTAGCGGGCTACAATGAGCAGTTCTTC	CASSVGRLAGYNEQFF
TRBV11-2	TRBJ2-7	-	few	TGTGCCAGCAGCTTATGGACGGGACCCTACGAGCAGTACTTC	CASSLWTGPYEQYF
TRBV7-9	TRBJ2-1	-	many	TGTGCCAGCAGCCGGAGTGTTAGAGGCTACAATGAGCAGTTCTTC	CASSRSVRGYNEQFF
TRBV6-1	TRBJ1-4	-	many	TGTGCCAGCAGTGACCCGCCCGGGACCGGTGGAAAACTGTTTTTT	CASSDPPGTGGKLFF
TRBV28	TRBJ2-7	TRBD2	many	TGTGCCAGCAGTAAACAGGGACTAGCGGAGTTTACCTACGAGCAGTACTTC	CASSKQGLAEFTYEQYF
TRBV29-1	TRBJ2-5	-	many	TGCAGCGTTGAAGATCCGTTTCGGTGGACCAGGGGGACCCAGTACTTC	CSVEDPFRWTRGTQYF
TRBV28	TRBJ1-2	TRBD1	-	TGTGCCAGCAGCTATCCCTCGGGACAGGGCGCAGCTAACTATGGCTACACCTTC	CASSYPSGQGAANYGYTF
TRBV7-2	TRBJ2-7	-	many	TGTGCCAGCAGCTCCCCTGGCAGGGTCGGAGGCTACGAGCAGTACTTC	CASSSPGRVGGYEQYF
TRBV6-5	TRBJ2-5	TRBD1	-	TGTGCCAGCAGTTACTACAGGGGCTCTCAAGAGACCCAGTACTTC	CASSYYRGSQETQYF
TRBV4-1	TRBJ2-4	TRBD1	-	TGCGCCAGCAGCTCAAAACAGGGGCTAGCCAAAAACATTCAGTACTTC	CASSSKQGLAKNIQYF
TRBV6-5	TRBJ2-5	-	-	TGTGCCAGCAGTTACTCAGGGGGGGAGACCCAGTACTTC	CASSYSGGETQYF
TRBV7-9	TRBJ2-5	TRBD1	many	TGTGCCAGCCAGGACAGGGGGCTGGAGACCCAGTACTTC	CASQDRGLETQYF
TRBV11-2	TRBJ2-7	-	many	TGTGCCAGCAGCTTAGATAGACAGTCCTACGAGCAGTACTTC	CASSLDRQSYEQYF
TRBV7-6	TRBJ2-5	-	-	TGTGCCAGCAGCTTCCGGGCCGAACTCCCCGAGACCCAGTACTTC	CASSFRAELPETQYF
TRBV5-6	TRBJ1-1	-	-	TGTGCCAGCAGCCCAGGACGGACGAAAGCTTTCTTT	CASSPGRTKAFF